This is a list of T cell receptor beta chains from one sample in a study of blood T cell repertoires in COVID-19. Profiling relied on immunoSEQ multiplex PCR, and the TCRdb table lists in-frame clones only, not all of them. The sample holds about 80,000 clones, 60% to 85% seen once. The sequencing sample was made of peripheral blood. The source is a human donor in a cohort sampled during active COVID-19. Both conserved end residues are part of each CDR3. The order of the fields is CDR3 protein, CDR3 DNA, D gene, V gene, clone size, J gene, CDR3 length. D genes are given only for firm matches. Size values are once, few and many counts, or a class for expanded clones, and some rows have none.

CDR3: CSAREARVEF
DNA: TGCAGTGCTAGAGAGGCCAGGGTCGAATTC
D: .
V: TRBV20-1
size: once
J: TRBJ1-2
length: 10

CDR3: CASSLRGREAEKLFF
DNA: TGCGCCAGCAGCTTACGTGGCAGGGAGGCTGAAAAACTGTTTTTT
D: .
V: TRBV5-1
size: .
J: TRBJ1-4
length: 15

CDR3: CASDRGPGHDTQYF
DNA: TGTGCCAGCGACAGGGGGCCAGGGCACGATACGCAGTATTTT
D: TRBD1
V: TRBV28
size: .
J: TRBJ2-3
length: 14

CDR3: CASSLVYNGGPYEQYF
DNA: TGTGCCAGCAGCTTAGTCTATAACGGGGGACCCTACGAGCAGTACTTC
D: .
V: TRBV11-2
size: .
J: TRBJ2-7
length: 16

CDR3: CASSLNTFVRVNEQFF
DNA: TGTGCCAGCAGCTTGAACACTTTCGTTCGGGTCAATGAGCAGTTCTTC
D: .
V: TRBV5-6
size: .
J: TRBJ2-1
length: 16

CDR3: CASRKTGSIYGYTF
DNA: TGTGCCAGTAGGAAGACAGGGTCCATCTATGGCTACACCTTC
D: TRBD1
V: TRBV19
size: once
J: TRBJ1-2
length: 14

CDR3: CASSLASGLAGTDTQYF
DNA: TGTGCCAGCAGCTTAGCGAGTGGACTAGCGGGCACAGATACGCAGTATTTT
D: TRBD2
V: TRBV7-6
size: .
J: TRBJ2-3
length: 17

CDR3: CAIRTGTGVTDTQYF
DNA: TGTGCCATCAGGACCGGGACAGGGGTTACAGATACGCAGTATTTT
D: TRBD1
V: TRBV10-3
size: .
J: TRBJ2-3
length: 15

CDR3: CASPPAGGIGGYTF
DNA: TGTGCCAGCCCCCCGGCAGGGGGGATCGGTGGCTACACCTTC
D: TRBD1
V: TRBV18
size: .
J: TRBJ1-2
length: 14

CDR3: CACEQRGADTQYF
DNA: TGTGCCTGCGAGCAGCGGGGGGCAGATACGCAGTATTTT
D: TRBD2
V: TRBV7-9
size: .
J: TRBJ2-3
length: 13

CDR3: CASSLPLNTEAFF
DNA: TGTGCCAGCAGCTTGCCCTTGAACACTGAAGCTTTCTTT
D: .
V: TRBV5-5
size: once
J: TRBJ1-1
length: 13

CDR3: CASSRSMNEKLFF
DNA: TGTGCCAGCAGTCGGTCCATGAATGAAAAACTGTTTTTT
D: .
V: TRBV7-9
size: .
J: TRBJ1-4
length: 13